The 17 T cell receptor beta chains in this list originate from one sample, sequenced in a study of blood T cell repertoires in COVID-19. Produced via immunoSEQ multiplex PCR; TCRdb's table is partial and in-frame only. The sample contains 65,000 to 90,000 clones, around 84% of which appear only once. The sequenced sample consisted of peripheral blood. These receptors originate from an elderly woman in a cohort sampled during active or convalescent COVID-19.

V and J are TRBV5-1 and TRBJ1-2, with D tentatively TRBD1 (6 bases). The germline V gene encodes CDR1 SGHRS and CDR2 YFSETQ. Trimming removed 2 bases at V and 2 bases at J, with 10 bases between. This CDR3 is built from 14 residues. The CDR3 sequence is CASSFGGTNYGYTF. The CDR3 DNA sequence: TGCGCCAGCAGCTTTGGGGGCACAAACTATGGCTACACCTTC.

This clone turned up a few times. The J gene is TRBJ2-1, the V gene TRBV10-2; TRBD2 matches 10 bases. CDR3 length equals 16 residues. CDR1 and CDR2 (germline): WSHSY, SAAADI. J was trimmed by 4 bases and V by 4 bases; bases with no gene match: 7. The CDR3 DNA follows: TGCGCCAGCAGTGGTGTAGCGGGAGGCAGTTACAATGAGCAGTTCTTC. Translated: CASSGVAGGSYNEQFF.

The chain employs TRBV11-2 and TRBJ2-5, with 14 bases matching TRBD2. The length of the CDR3 is 18 residues. The junction had 11 bases not matched to a gene; V was cut back by 4 bases and J by 4 bases. Germline V gene lookup returns CDR1 SGHAT and CDR2 FQNNGV. The chain's CDR3 is CASSSLGTSGRGGETQYF. Written as DNA, the CDR3 is TGTGCCAGCAGCTCCCTGGGGACTAGCGGGAGAGGGGGAGAGACCCAGTACTTC.

DNA of the CDR3: TGTGCCAGCAGTCATCCTAACCGGGACATTTATGGCTACACCTTC. Residues: CASSHPNRDIYGYTF. V gene TRBV7-9 combines with J gene TRBJ1-2, with a tentative D call TRBD1 (6 bases). Trimming took off 6 bases at V and 5 bases at J, with 19 bases between the two ends. Germline V lookup: CDR1 SEHNR, CDR2 FQNEAQ (reference sequence). The CDR3 contains 15 residues.

As concerns this clone: This CDR3 is also generated by other DNA sequences in the sample. The V call is TRBV11-2, the J call TRBJ2-1; D ambiguous. Per the germline V gene, CDR1 is SGHAT and CDR2 is FQNNGV. V lost 5 bases and J 4 bases, leaving 3 bases between the germline ends. The CDR3 is made up of 11 amino acids. CDR3 in amino acids: CASSHYNEQFF. CDR3 in DNA: TGTGCCAGCAGCCATTACAATGAGCAGTTCTTC. Complete variable domain (other parts from reference TRBV11-2 and TRBJ2-1): EAGVAQSPRYKIIEKRQSVAFWCNPISGHATLYWYQQILGQGPKLLIQFQNNGVVDDSQLPKDRFSAERLKGVDSTLKIQPAKLEDSAVYLCASSHYNEQFFGPGTRLTVL.

This chain joins TRBV7-9 and TRBJ2-2; D remains ambiguous. This CDR3 contains 16 residues. Germline lookup yields CDR1 SEHNR and CDR2 FQNEAQ (reference sequence). The ends were cut back, 3 bases at V and 0 bases at J, with 11 bases in the middle. CDR3 in amino acids: CASSFTFITNTGELFF. In DNA, the CDR3 is TGTGCCAGCAGCTTCACATTCATTACGAACACCGGGGAGCTGTTTTTT.

This chain joins TRBV19 and TRBJ1-2; D is ambiguous. Trimming removed 6 bases from V and 0 bases from J, with 8 bases in between. The V gene's germline CDR1 is LNHDA and CDR2 SQIVND (reference sequence). The CDR3 consists of 13 residues. This CDR3 is CASRRDPNYGYTF. The CDR3 nucleotides are TGTGCCAGTAGAAGAGATCCTAACTATGGCTACACCTTC.

The V gene is TRBV5-1, the J gene TRBJ2-7, with 7 nucleotides matching TRBD2. This CDR3 is built from 15 residues. The trim removed 0 bases at V and 1 base at J, leaving 4 bases unmatched. CDR1 is SGHRS and CDR2 is YFSETQ in the germline V gene. CDR3 sequence (DNA): TGCGCCAGCAGCTTGGCACGGGAGGATTCCTACGAGCAGTACTTC. Translating gives CASSLAREDSYEQYF.

DNA of the CDR3: TGTGCCAGCAGCAAGGCAGAGCAGTACTTC. Residues: CASSKAEQYF. The chain employs TRBV21-1 and TRBJ2-7; TRBD1, the D gene given by the table, was not confirmed from the DNA. TRBV21-1 is reported as a pseudogene. This CDR3 is built from 10 residues.

The V and J genes are TRBV18 and TRBJ1-1; no clear D. Germline V gives CDR1 KGHSH, CDR2 LQKENI. Deletions cut 0 bases from V and 0 bases from J, with 8 bases between. The CDR3 loop spans 15 amino acids. The CDR3 nucleotides are TGTGCCAGCTCACCACCGAACAGCATGAACACTGAAGCTTTCTTT. Its translation is CASSPPNSMNTEAFF.

This chain joins TRBV4-1 and TRBJ1-1; D unclear. The ends were cut back, 4 bases at V and 0 bases at J, with 12 bases in the middle. The CDR3 loop spans 15 amino acids. Germline CDR1 reads MGHRA; CDR2 reads YSYEKL. This chain's CDR3 is CASSPTLGMNTEAFF. The CDR3 nucleotides are TGCGCCAGCAGCCCTACCCTCGGGATGAACACTGAAGCTTTCTTT.

This rearrangement joins TRBV3-1 (or the pseudogene TRBV3-2) to TRBJ2-2, with TRBD2 matching over 8 bases. Germline V gives CDR1 LGHDT, CDR2 YNNKEL (reference sequence). This CDR3 has 16 residues. The V segment lost 2 bases and the J segment 6 bases; nucleotides outside the gene matches: 8. The CDR3 is CASSQWGSGTSGELFF. CDR3 coding DNA: TGTGCCAGCAGCCAATGGGGTAGCGGGACGTCCGGGGAGCTGTTTTTT.

This CDR3 is CASSSYRGNEQYF. CDR3 in DNA: TGTGCCAGCAGCTCCTACAGGGGAAACGAGCAGTACTTC. The rearrangement links TRBV7-2 to TRBJ2-7, with TRBD1 matching 7 bases. J was trimmed by 5 bases and V by 4 bases; bases with no gene match: 5. The germline CDR1 and CDR2 sequences are SGHTA and FQGNSA. CDR3 length: 13 amino acids.

The chain is built from TRBV3-1 (or the pseudogene TRBV3-2) and TRBJ2-3; 12 positions match TRBD2. From germline, CDR1 is LGHDT and CDR2 YNNKEL (reference sequence). The trim removed 5 bases at V and 4 bases at J, leaving 7 bases unmatched. This CDR3 has 16 residues. CDR3 bases: TGTGCCAGCAGCGGTAGGACTAGCGGGATTGCAGATACGCAGTATTTT. The encoded protein is CASSGRTSGIADTQYF.

V is TRBV11-2 and J is TRBJ2-6; TRBD1 matches at 11 bases. Germline CDR1 and CDR2: SGHAT and FQNNGV. CDR3 length: 18 residues. The V segment lost 5 bases and the J segment 3 bases; nucleotides outside the gene matches: 9. CDR3 protein: CASSTRTGGELGANVLTF. The CDR3 coding sequence is TGTGCCAGCAGCACGCGGACAGGGGGCGAACTTGGGGCCAACGTCCTGACTTTC. The full variable domain, with the rest looked up from reference TRBV11-2 and TRBJ2-6, is EAGVAQSPRYKIIEKRQSVAFWCNPISGHATLYWYQQILGQGPKLLIQFQNNGVVDDSQLPKDRFSAERLKGVDSTLKIQPAKLEDSAVYLCASSTRTGGELGANVLTFGAGSRLTVL.

The chain combines TRBV3-1 (or the pseudogene TRBV3-2) with TRBJ1-3, with 7 bases matching TRBD1. The CDR3 runs to 16 residues. The germline V gene encodes CDR1 LGHDT and CDR2 YNNKEL (reference sequence). Trimming at V came to 5 bases and at J to 4 bases, leaving 11 bases not matched to a gene. The DNA for the CDR3 is TGTGCCAGCAGCGCCTCCTCCGGGACAGAAGGAAACACCATATATTTT. Protein sequence: CASSASSGTEGNTIYF.

This chain joins TRBV19 and TRBJ2-3; D unresolved. CDR3 size: 13 residues. Trimming took 0 bases from V and 3 from J, leaving 4 bases between them. Germline CDR1 is LNHDA and CDR2 is SQIVND (reference sequence). For the CDR3, the DNA is TGTGCCAGTAGTATAGACGGGACAGATACGCAGTATTTT. Protein sequence: CASSIDGTDTQYF.